The 5 T cell receptor beta chains presented below share a single source sample, sequenced in a study of cytomegalovirus exposure and HLA in healthy donors. Primers for the PCR totalled 60 Vbeta and 13 Jbeta. The method was immunoSEQ multiplex PCR; TCRdb's version includes in-frame clones alone and lacks a portion of them. The table records under 250,000 clones, around four fifths of them present only once. What was sequenced was PBMCs. The receptors stem from a woman aged 45-65 years in good health and CMV-seropositive.

The CDR3 DNA sequence: TGTGCCTGGGGACAGGGCAGGAGGGAGCTGTTTTTT. Translated, it gives CAWGQGRRELFF. The chain combines TRBV30 with TRBJ2-2, with TRBD1 identical over 8 bases. CDR1 GTSNPN and CDR2 SVGIG come from the germline V gene (reference sequence). V dropped 5 bases and J dropped 9; count of bases not matched to a gene: 5. This CDR3 contains 12 residues.

V and J are TRBV11-3 and TRBJ2-1; a possible D gene is TRBD1 (7 bases). V lost 6 bases to trimming and J lost 9 bases, with 12 bases between them. Germline loops: CDR1 SGHNT, CDR2 YENEEA. The CDR3 has 12 amino acids. The CDR3 loop reads CASRSGGGEQFF. CDR3 bases: TGTGCCAGCAGGTCAGGGGGAGGTGAGCAGTTCTTC.

This rearrangement joins TRBV4-3 to TRBJ2-7; tentatively, D is TRBD1 (5 bases). V lost 0 bases and J lost 0, with 12 bases in between. This CDR3 has 16 amino acids. CDR1 and CDR2 from the germline V gene are LGHNA and YSLEER. The CDR3 DNA reads TGCGCCAGCAGCCAAGATCACGGAAGGGGCTCCTACGAGCAGTACTTC. This translates into CASSQDHGRGSYEQYF.

The chain recombines TRBV27 with TRBJ1-2, with a tentative D call TRBD1 (5 bases). Germline CDR1 is MNHEY and CDR2 is SMNVEV (reference sequence). Deletions cut 2 bases from V and 8 bases from J, with 12 bases between. The CDR3 has 13 amino acids. CDR3 bases: TGTGCCAGCAGTTTAATGTGGGGCGGCGGCTACACCTTC. Encoded protein: CASSLMWGGGYTF.

The rearrangement uses TRBV30 and TRBJ1-1; TRBD1 agrees at 9 bases. Germline-derived CDR1 and CDR2 are GTSNPN and SVGIG (reference sequence). The CDR3 extends over 15 amino acids. J gave up 0 bases and V 7 bases, and 9 bases lay outside the gene matches. CDR3 residues: CALGQGLTMNTEAFF. The CDR3 bases are TGTGCCTTGGGACAGGGTCTCACCATGAACACTGAAGCTTTCTTT.